This TCR beta chain comes out of a study of blood T cells in healthy people across ages. A J-beta primer mix and a sample-barcoded 5' primer were used in a second PCR of roughly 7 to 12 cycles. One entry per CDR3 protein results from TCRdb running MiXCR on the 5' RACE reads. This sample carries 1.2 million to 1.5 million distinct CDR3 sequences, 42% of them seen once, and the ten largest clones take 7.9%. The study's findings and limits: Correlation between TCR beta diversity and naive T cell percentage was strong. Higher diversity and more naive CD4+ cells were features of long-lived donors, compared to aged donors. TCR beta diversity, measured per million T cells, fell in a roughly linear way with age.

V shed 3 bases and J 9 bases; nucleotides not matched to a gene: 8. Germline V gene sequence: CDR1 SGHDT, CDR2 YYEEEE. The CDR3 length is 15 residues. This clonotype showed up just a few times. What it binds is unknown. Specimen: blood. The sequence derives from a woman under 30 in good health. The chain couples TRBV5-6 to TRBJ2-5; 13 bases align to TRBD2. CDR3 loop: CASSSRTSGGPSQYF. CDR3 nucleotide sequence: TGTGCCAGCAGCTCCCGGACTAGCGGGGGCCCTTCCCAGTACTTC.